This TCR beta chain came from a study of blood T cell repertoires in COVID-19. For the study at large: Both acute and convalescent COVID-19 samples were obtained from the United States, Italy and Spain. PBMCs, B-cell-depleted T cells, or T cells were the source of the cDNA or gDNA that made up the material.

Germline lookup yields CDR1 LGHNA and CDR2 YNFKEQ. The CDR3 length is 18 residues. Germline trimming cut 2 bases from V and 4 bases from J; bases unmatched to any gene: 13. In the study's own analysis: How many nucleated cells were present was estimated from reference gene primer amplification. The data were produced by immunoSEQ multiplex PCR, yet TCRdb's version contains in-frame clones alone and is incomplete. V and J calls and clone size are those listed in that table; D and trimming were worked out from the DNA. The profile shows some 87,000 clones, approximately 75% of them singletons. This clone was picked up a small number of times.

The V gene is TRBV4-2, the J gene TRBJ1-5, with TRBD1 matching 8 bases. This clonotype was sampled from a human donor in a cohort sampled during active COVID-19. Material for sequencing was peripheral blood. As DNA, the CDR3 is TGTGCCAGCAGCCAACCTCGAGGACAGGGTTATGGGAATCAGCCCCAGCATTTT. Amino acid sequence: CASSQPRGQGYGNQPQHF.